The rows below give T cell receptor beta chains drawn from one sample of a study of shared clonotypes between healthy human individuals. The table came from immunoSEQ multiplex PCR; TCRdb's copy has only in-frame clones and leaves some out. Of 450,000 to 700,000 clones listed, 95% to 96% are singletons. The sample was naive CD8+ T cells sorted from blood. The receptors originated from a woman aged 25-40 years in good health. Each CDR3 is given without its conserved first and last residue. A D gene is named only where the DNA matches it firmly.

>TRBV7-8|.|12|TRBJ1-1
ASSPDKAYAEAF
>TRBV5-6|TRBD2|17|TRBJ2-1
ASSLDETSGYSSYNEQF
>TRBV29-1|TRBD2|11|TRBJ2-7
SVRSGISYEQY
>TRBV9|TRBD1|12|TRBJ2-7
ASSADRANYEQY
>TRBV28|.|14|TRBJ1-1
ASSLKREGVKTEAF
>TRBV11-2|.|14|TRBJ2-1
ASSLDFRTEYNEQF
>TRBV6-5|TRBD2|14|TRBJ2-1
ASSYSVGLANNEQF
>TRBV28|.|12|TRBJ2-2
ASKQRAGGGELF
>TRBV5-1|.|11|TRBJ2-5
ASRGDNQETQY
>TRBV29-1|.|10|TRBJ2-1
SGADVYNEQF
>TRBV27|TRBD2|12|TRBJ2-7
AGSLIAGGNEQY
>TRBV7-9|.|12|TRBJ1-1
ASSGQGRGPEAF
>TRBV28|.|14|TRBJ2-1
ASSLGGHPSYNEQF
>TRBV5-1|TRBD2|13|TRBJ2-1
ASSFPAGGGNEQF
>TRBV2|TRBD1|12|TRBJ1-2
ASRDGTADYGYT
>TRBV28|.|12|TRBJ2-1
ASTPGLNYNEQF
>TRBV13|TRBD2|13|TRBJ2-1
ASSGGTSIYNEQF
>TRBV19|.|14|TRBJ2-7
ASSMSSSALSYEQY
>TRBV19|.|10|TRBJ1-1
ASSIGIDEAF
>TRBV30|.|13|TRBJ2-7
AWSVRETVTYEQY
>TRBV5-1|TRBD2|11|.
ASSLTSVYEQY
>TRBV7-6|TRBD1|13|TRBJ2-7
ASNNQLTGVREQY
>TRBV4-1|.|13|TRBJ1-6
ASSQEAGLGSPLH
>TRBV27|TRBD1|11|TRBJ2-7
ASSFDRAVEQY
>TRBV7-6|TRBD2|12|TRBJ2-1
ASSLAGGADEQF
>TRBV7-9|.|13|TRBJ1-2
ASSLALGGGYGYT
>TRBV2|.|13|TRBJ2-3
AYLLGSKITDTQY
>TRBV7-9|.|11|TRBJ2-7
ASSPPGSLEQY
>TRBV29-1|.|10|TRBJ2-4
SVAGNGNIQY
>TRBV4-2|TRBD2|14|TRBJ2-7
ASSQERSGGTYEQY
>TRBV10-3|TRBD2|17|TRBJ2-5
AISDSSGMHPLSQETQY
>TRBV9|.|14|TRBJ2-1
ASSPGGGSSYNEQF
>TRBV19|.|13|TRBJ1-5
ASSPTDWSNQPQH
>TRBV19|.|13|TRBJ2-5
ASSIRGDYQETQY
>TRBV7-9|.|12|TRBJ2-3
ASSPPSSTDTQY
>TRBV5-6|TRBD2|12|TRBJ2-1
ASSSGGGDNEQF